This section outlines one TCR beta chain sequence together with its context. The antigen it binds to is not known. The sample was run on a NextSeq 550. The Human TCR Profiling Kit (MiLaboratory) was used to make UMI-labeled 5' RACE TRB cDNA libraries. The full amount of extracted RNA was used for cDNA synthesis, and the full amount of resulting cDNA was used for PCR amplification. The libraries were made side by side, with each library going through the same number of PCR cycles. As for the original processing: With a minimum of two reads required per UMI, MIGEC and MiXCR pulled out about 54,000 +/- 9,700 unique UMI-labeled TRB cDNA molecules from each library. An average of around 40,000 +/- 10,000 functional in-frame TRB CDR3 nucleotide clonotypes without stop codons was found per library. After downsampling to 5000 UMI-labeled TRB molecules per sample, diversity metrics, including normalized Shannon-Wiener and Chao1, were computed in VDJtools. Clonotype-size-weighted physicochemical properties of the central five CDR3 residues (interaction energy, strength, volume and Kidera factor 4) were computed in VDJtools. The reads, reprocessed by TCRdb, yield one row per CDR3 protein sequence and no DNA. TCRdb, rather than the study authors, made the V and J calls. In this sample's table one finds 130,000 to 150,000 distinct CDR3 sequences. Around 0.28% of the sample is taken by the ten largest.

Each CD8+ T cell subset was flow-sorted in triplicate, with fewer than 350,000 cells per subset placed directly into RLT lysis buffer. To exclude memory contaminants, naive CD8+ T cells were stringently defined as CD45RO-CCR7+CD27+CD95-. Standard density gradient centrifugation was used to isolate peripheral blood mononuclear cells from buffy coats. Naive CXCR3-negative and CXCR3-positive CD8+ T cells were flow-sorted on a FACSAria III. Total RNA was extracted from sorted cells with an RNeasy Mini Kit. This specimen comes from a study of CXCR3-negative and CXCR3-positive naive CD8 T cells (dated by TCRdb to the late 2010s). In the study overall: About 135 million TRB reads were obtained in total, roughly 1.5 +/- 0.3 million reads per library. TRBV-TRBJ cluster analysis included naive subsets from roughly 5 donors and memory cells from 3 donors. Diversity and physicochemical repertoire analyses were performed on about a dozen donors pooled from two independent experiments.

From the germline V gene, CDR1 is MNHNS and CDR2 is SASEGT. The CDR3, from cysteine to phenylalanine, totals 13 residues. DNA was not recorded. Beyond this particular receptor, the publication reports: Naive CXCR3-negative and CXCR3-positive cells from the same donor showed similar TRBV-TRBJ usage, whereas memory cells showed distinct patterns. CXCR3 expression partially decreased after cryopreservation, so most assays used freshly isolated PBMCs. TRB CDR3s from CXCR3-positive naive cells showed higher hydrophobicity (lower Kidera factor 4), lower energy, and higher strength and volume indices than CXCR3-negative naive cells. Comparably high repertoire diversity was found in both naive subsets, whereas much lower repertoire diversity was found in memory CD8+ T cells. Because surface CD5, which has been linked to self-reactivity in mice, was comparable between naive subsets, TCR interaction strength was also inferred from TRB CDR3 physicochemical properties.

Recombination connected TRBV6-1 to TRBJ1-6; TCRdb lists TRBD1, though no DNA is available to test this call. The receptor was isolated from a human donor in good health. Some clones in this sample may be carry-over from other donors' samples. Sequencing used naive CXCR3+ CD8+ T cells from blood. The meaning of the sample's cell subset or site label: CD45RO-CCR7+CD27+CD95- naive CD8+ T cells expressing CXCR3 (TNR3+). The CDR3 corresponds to CASEQGEVSPLHF.